This TCR beta chain is from a study of shared clonotypes between healthy human individuals. Overall study findings and caveats: Owing to a small donor count, the genetic and exposure-history diversity represented was limited.

Concerning this clone itself: Its antigen is not known.

Only in-frame clones appear in the TCRdb table, and some are missing; sequencing was by immunoSEQ multiplex PCR. Of a few million clones in the sample, 85% to 95% are singletons; the top ten hold more than 1.5%. Naive CD8 cells, CD45RO-negative and positively selected for CCR7, excluded terminally differentiated effector memory CD45RA+ cells. V was clipped by 4 bases and J by 0 bases; unmatched bases: 11. Germline CDR1 reads SGHTA; CDR2 reads FQGNSA. The CDR3 is 18 residues long. The sequencing input was naive CD8+ T cells from PBMCs. This sequence originates from a man between 18 and 29 years old in good health. Some clones in this sample may be carry-over from other donors' samples. J is TRBJ2-7 and V is TRBV7-2; TRBD2 matches 11 bases. In nucleotides, the CDR3 is TGTGCCAGCAGCTCTCCGCTGACTAGCGGGACCCTCTCCTACGAGCAGTACTTC. Translating it yields CASSSPLTSGTLSYEQYF.